The 14 T cell receptor beta chains below were found in one sample sequenced in a study of blood T cells in healthy people across ages. A second roughly 7 to 11 cycle PCR used barcoded and J-beta primers. In TCRdb, the 5' RACE reads were re-called with MiXCR into one record per CDR3 protein. The table includes roughly 1.5 million distinct CDR3 sequences, about 42% detected once. The sequencing sample was made of blood. The receptor source for this set is a woman aged 18-30 years in good health.

This clonotype appeared a few times. The V call is TRBV6-2 or TRBV6-3, the J call TRBJ2-7; 9 bases are a match to TRBD2. The germline V gene has CDR1 MNHEY and CDR2 SVGEGT. The CDR3 covers 14 residues. V dropped 5 bases and J dropped 3; count of bases not matched to a gene: 5. For the CDR3, the DNA is TGTGCCAGCAGTACATGGACTAGCGTCTACGAGCAGTACTTC. Translating it yields CASSTWTSVYEQYF.

This clonotype showed up just a few times. This rearrangement joins TRBV12-3 or TRBV12-4 to TRBJ2-5, with 9 bases that match TRBD2. V shed 1 base, J shed 7 bases, and the junction held 4 bases outside the gene matches. This CDR3 is built from 14 residues. CDR3 coding DNA: TGTGCCAGCAGTTTAGGCGGGGGGGCGGGGACCCAGTACTTC. Translated: CASSLGGGAGTQYF.

The chain employs TRBV29-1 and TRBJ2-5; 10 nucleotides match TRBD1. J gave up 7 bases and V 2 bases, and 7 bases lay outside the gene matches. This CDR3 contains 14 residues. Germline lookup yields CDR1 SQVTM and CDR2 ANQGSEA. CDR3 sequence reads: CSVERDRGGRTQYF. CDR3 bases: TGCAGCGTTGAACGGGACAGGGGTGGAAGGACCCAGTACTTC.

A word on this clonotype: At one end the junction does not follow the germline gene, possibly because of a read error. The chain couples TRBV20-1 to TRBJ1-2, with D unresolved. CDR1 and CDR2 from the germline V gene are DFQATT and SNEGSKA (reference sequence). CDR3 size: 12 residues. CDR3 coding DNA: TGCAGTGCTAGTGGTGCTCCTTATGGCCACACCTTC. This gives the protein CSASGAPYGHTF.

The chain combines TRBV5-6 with TRBJ2-5; the D gene could be TRBD1 or TRBD2 (5 bases each). The CDR3 length is 13 residues. Trimming cost V 4 bases and J 4 bases, with 11 bases left between them. The V gene's germline CDR1 is SGHDT and CDR2 YYEEEE. Written as DNA, the CDR3 is TGTGCCAGCAGCAGAACCGGGGCAGAGACCCAGTACTTC. Translation: CASSRTGAETQYF.

This clonotype was picked up a small number of times. This chain joins TRBV5-6 and TRBJ2-5; D is unresolved. Germline V lookup: CDR1 SGHDT, CDR2 YYEEEE. V was shortened by 2 bases and J by 0 bases, with 8 bases between the two germline ends. This CDR3 has 14 amino acids. The CDR3 here is CASSFLGYQETQYF. The CDR3 nucleotides read TGTGCCAGCAGCTTTCTGGGGTACCAAGAGACCCAGTACTTC.

Many counts were recorded for this clonotype. The rearrangement uses TRBV4-3 and TRBJ2-4; D not resolved. This CDR3 region has 14 residues. Trimming left V 4 bases short and J 0 bases short, with 7 bases between. Germline CDR1 LGHNA, CDR2 YSLEER. The CDR3 spells CASSPYVAKNIQYF. In DNA form, the CDR3 reads TGCGCCAGCAGCCCCTACGTAGCCAAAAACATTCAGTACTTC.

The V call is TRBV20-1, the J call TRBJ2-5, with TRBD1 matching over 8 bases. The end of the DNA fits TRBJ2-1 better, so the J call may be wrong. The CDR3 totals 13 residues. Germline CDR1 DFQATT, CDR2 SNEGSKA (reference sequence). CDR3 amino acids: CSAKGDRPETQFF. CDR3 coding DNA: TGCAGTGCTAAGGGGGACAGGCCAGAGACCCAGTTCTTC.

This clonotype was seen ten or more times. This chain joins TRBV4-3 and TRBJ2-1; TRBD1 might be the D (6 bases). Deletions cut 4 bases from V and 4 bases from J, with 8 bases between. From germline, CDR1 is LGHNA and CDR2 YSLEER. This CDR3 has 13 amino acids. The CDR3 DNA follows: TGCGCCAGCAGCCGGACAGAATACAATGAGCAGTTCTTC. Its translation is CASSRTEYNEQFF.

The J gene is TRBJ2-1, the V gene TRBV5-1, with 7 bases lining up with TRBD1. Germline V CDR1 and CDR2: SGHRS, YFSETQ. V trimming: 0 bases; J trimming: 9 bases; junction bases outside the gene matches: 9. The CDR3 totals 15 residues. The CDR3 region is CASSLEDLPGGEQFF. The CDR3 nucleotides read TGCGCCAGCAGCTTGGAGGATTTGCCAGGGGGTGAGCAGTTCTTC.

This clonotype was observed a few times. The CDR3 spells CASSYGGLGYTF. CDR3 DNA sequence: TGTGCCAGCAGTTACGGTGGGCTAGGCTACACCTTC. The chain links TRBV6-5 to TRBJ1-2; no reliable D call. This CDR3 comprises 12 residues. Germline assignment: CDR1 MNHEY and CDR2 SVGAGI. Between the trimmed V and J ends, which lost 2 bases and 8 bases, there was a span of 9 bases.

The J gene is TRBJ1-1, the V gene TRBV7-9; 7 bases map to TRBD1. The CDR3 runs 14 residues. The germline gives CDR1 SEHNR, CDR2 FQNEAQ (reference sequence). V dropped 3 bases and J dropped 7; count of bases not matched to a gene: 8. The CDR3 nucleotides read TGTGCCAGCAGCTTGGCTGACAGGGTGAATGAAGCTTTCTTT. Translated, it gives CASSLADRVNEAFF.

The chain has TRBV27 and TRBJ2-1; D is unresolved. V was trimmed by 6 bases and J by 9 bases, leaving 12 bases between them. The CDR3 runs 12 residues. Germline CDR1 is MNHEY and CDR2 is SMNVEV (reference sequence). The CDR3 is CASRGLGSEQFF. CDR3 sequence (DNA): TGTGCCAGCAGAGGCCTGGGTTCTGAGCAGTTCTTC.

The chain links TRBV11-2 to TRBJ2-1; D unresolved. CDR3 length: 12 amino acids. V was trimmed by 4 bases and J by 9 bases, leaving 10 bases between them. The germline V gene encodes CDR1 SGHAT and CDR2 FQNNGV. The CDR3 bases are TGTGCCAGCAGCTCCCCGTTTCGTGAGCAGTTCTTC. Translating gives CASSSPFREQFF. Full variable domain (rest looked up from reference TRBV11-2 and TRBJ2-1): EAGVAQSPRYKIIEKRQSVAFWCNPISGHATLYWYQQILGQGPKLLIQFQNNGVVDDSQLPKDRFSAERLKGVDSTLKIQPAKLEDSAVYLCASSSPFREQFFGPGTRLTVL.